Shown below are 7 T cell receptor beta chains from a single sample sequenced in a study of CD8+ T cells in alopecia areata. RNA was extracted and reverse transcribed into cDNA as the sequencing template. Sequencing was performed with immunoSEQ multiplex PCR; in TCRdb, only in-frame clones are kept and a portion is missing. The table includes about 64,000 clones, around 44% detected once. The sequenced sample consisted of NKG2D-low CD8+ T cells sorted from blood. These receptor sequences come from a human donor with alopecia areata.

The rearrangement joins TRBV7-8 to TRBJ1-1; D is possibly TRBD1 (6 bases). CDR3 length: 14 residues. The germline V gene has CDR1 SGHVS and CDR2 FQNEAQ. V was trimmed by 2 bases and J by 1 base, leaving 8 bases between them. The CDR3 bases are TGTGCCAGCAGCTTAAGGGGGAAGAACACTGAAGCTTTCTTT. Translation gives CASSLRGKNTEAFF.

This chain joins TRBV7-9 and TRBJ2-5; D gene unclear. Germline-derived CDR1 and CDR2 are SEHNR and FQNEAQ (reference sequence). This CDR3 contains 12 residues. Trimming removed 4 bases from V and 5 bases from J, with 8 bases in between. The CDR3 here is CASSSIVETQYF. The CDR3 coding sequence is TGTGCCAGCAGCTCCATTGTGGAGACCCAGTACTTC.

A word on this clone: One end of the junction varies from germline; a read error may be responsible. V usage is TRBV4-3 and J usage is TRBJ2-7; D is ambiguous. The CDR3 is 13 residues long. Looked up from germline, CDR1 is LGHNA and CDR2 is YSLEER. CDR3 residues: CANSQGSGYEQYF. The CDR3 DNA is TGCGCCAACAGCCAAGGGTCGGGTTACGAGCAGTACTTC.

The CDR3 nucleotides read TGTGCCAGCAGTTTACCTGGATTACAGGATACGCAGTATTTT. As protein: CASSLPGLQDTQYF. The chain links TRBV27 to TRBJ2-3; D is unresolved. Looked up from germline, CDR1 is MNHEY and CDR2 is SMNVEV (reference sequence). V gave up 2 bases and J gave up 6 bases, with 12 bases separating them. This CDR3 is 14 amino acids long.

V is TRBV13 and J is TRBJ2-1; TRBD2 is a possible D gene (6 bases). Germline V gene lookup returns CDR1 PRHDT and CDR2 FYEKMQ (reference sequence). The CDR3 totals 15 residues. The germline V and J ends were trimmed by 7 bases and 1 base, with 14 bases remaining between them. CDR3 region: CASTATSRSYNEQFF. CDR3 DNA sequence: TGTGCCAGCACCGCGACTAGTCGATCCTACAATGAGCAGTTCTTC.

V usage is TRBV25-1 and J usage is TRBJ2-5; 9 bases align to TRBD2. This CDR3 region has 16 residues. Germline V gene lookup returns CDR1 MGHDK and CDR2 SYGVNS. V lost 4 bases to trimming and J lost 3 bases; unmatched junction nucleotides: 9. CDR3 amino acids: CASSGAGSGREETQYF. CDR3 nucleotide sequence: TGTGCCAGCAGTGGAGCGGGTAGCGGGAGAGAAGAGACCCAGTACTTC.

The chain links TRBV27 to TRBJ2-7; the match to TRBD2 covers 11 bases. The germline CDR1 and CDR2 sequences are MNHEY and SMNVEV (reference sequence). The CDR3 sequence is 16 residues long. After removal of 5 bases from V and 2 bases from J, the junction contained 8 bases not matched to a gene. The CDR3 DNA follows: TGTGCCAGCAGTACAAGACTAGCGGGAATAGCCTACGAGCAGTACTTC. The encoded protein is CASSTRLAGIAYEQYF.